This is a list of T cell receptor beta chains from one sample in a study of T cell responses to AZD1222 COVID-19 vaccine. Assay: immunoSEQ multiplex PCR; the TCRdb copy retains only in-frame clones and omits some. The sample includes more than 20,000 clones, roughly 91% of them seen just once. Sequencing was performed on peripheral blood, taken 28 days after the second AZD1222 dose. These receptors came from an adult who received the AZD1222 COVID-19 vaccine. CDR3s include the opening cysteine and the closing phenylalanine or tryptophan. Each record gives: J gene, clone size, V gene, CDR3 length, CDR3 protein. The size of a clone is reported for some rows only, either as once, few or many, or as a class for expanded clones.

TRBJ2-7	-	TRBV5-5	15	CASSLAGGDSYEQYF
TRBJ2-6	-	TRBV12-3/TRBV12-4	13	CASSTAGANVLTF
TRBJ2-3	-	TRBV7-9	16	CASSLDPERKADTQYF
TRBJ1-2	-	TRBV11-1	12	CASSSRQGDYTF
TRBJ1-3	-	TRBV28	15	CASSSPGGSGNTIYF
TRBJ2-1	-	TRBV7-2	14	CASRPTTGVNEQFF
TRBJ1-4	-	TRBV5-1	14	CASSAQAETEKLFF
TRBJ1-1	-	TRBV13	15	CASSITGGAGTEAFF
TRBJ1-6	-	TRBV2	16	CASSRMGGRGNSPLHF
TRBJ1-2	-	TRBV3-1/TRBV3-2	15	CASSGPSGGFYGYTF
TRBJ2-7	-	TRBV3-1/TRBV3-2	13	CASSPLGGDEQYF
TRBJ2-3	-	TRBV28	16	CASSLLGVSGTDTQYF
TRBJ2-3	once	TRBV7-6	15	CASSLGFGAGTTQYF
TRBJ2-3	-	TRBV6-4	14	CASSDRGPGDTQYF
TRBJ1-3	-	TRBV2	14	CASMGSRSGNTIYF
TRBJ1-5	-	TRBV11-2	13	CASSFYEGQPQHF
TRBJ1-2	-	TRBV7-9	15	CASSLGVAGNYGYTF
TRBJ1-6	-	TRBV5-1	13	CASSLDTQSPLHF
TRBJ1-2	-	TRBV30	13	CAWTSLRGGGYTF
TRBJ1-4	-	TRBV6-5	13	CASSYQGGEKLFF
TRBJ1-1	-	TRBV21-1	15	CASSTHCDGNTEAFF
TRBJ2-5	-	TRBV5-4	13	CASSADWEETQYF
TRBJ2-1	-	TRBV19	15	CASSPGTANYNEQFF
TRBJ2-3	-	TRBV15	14	CATSRSAATDTQYF
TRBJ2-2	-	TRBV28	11	CASGHTGELFF
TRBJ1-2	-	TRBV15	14	CATSSDRGPGGYTF
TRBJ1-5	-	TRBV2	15	CASSEPGRVYQPQHF
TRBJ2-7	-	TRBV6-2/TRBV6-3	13	CASSYSRAGEQYF
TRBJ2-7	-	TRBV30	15	CAWSPAGTVDYEQYF
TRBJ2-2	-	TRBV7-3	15	CASSLTAPDTGELFF
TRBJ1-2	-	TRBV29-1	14	CSAPGQGEGDGYTF
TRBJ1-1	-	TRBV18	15	CASSPQGAGGTEAFF
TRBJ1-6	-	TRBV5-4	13	CASSLVGGSGLHF
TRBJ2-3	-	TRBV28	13	CASTPGGTDTQYF
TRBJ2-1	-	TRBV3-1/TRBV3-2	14	CASSQLAGDKEQFF
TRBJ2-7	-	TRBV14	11	CASSQELRQYF
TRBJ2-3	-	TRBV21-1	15	CASSKAAYGTDTQYF